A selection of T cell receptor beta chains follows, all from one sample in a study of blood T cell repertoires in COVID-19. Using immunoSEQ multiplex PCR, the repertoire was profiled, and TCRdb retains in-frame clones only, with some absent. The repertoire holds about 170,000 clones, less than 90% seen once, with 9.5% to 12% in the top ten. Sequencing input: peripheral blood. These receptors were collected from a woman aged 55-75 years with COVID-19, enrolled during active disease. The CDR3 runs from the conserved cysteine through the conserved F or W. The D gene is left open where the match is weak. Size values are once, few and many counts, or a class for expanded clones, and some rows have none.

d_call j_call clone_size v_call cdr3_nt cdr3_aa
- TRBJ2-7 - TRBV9 TGTGCCAGCAGCGTATCCGACAGCTACGAGCAGTACTTC CASSVSDSYEQYF
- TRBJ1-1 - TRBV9 TGTGCCAGCAGAGCGTTACAGGGCCGGAACACTGAAGCTTTCTTT CASRALQGRNTEAFF
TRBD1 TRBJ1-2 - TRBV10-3 TGTGCCATGGGACAGGGGCTTCTTGGCTACACCTTC CAMGQGLLGYTF
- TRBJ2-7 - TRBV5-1 TGCGCCAGCAGCTTGGCGGGTGGGAGGGGGAGCGAGCAGTACTTC CASSLAGGRGSEQYF
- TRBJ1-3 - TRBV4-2 TGTGCCAGCAGCCAAGGAATCGAGGGTGGCGGAAACACCATATATTTT CASSQGIEGGGNTIYF
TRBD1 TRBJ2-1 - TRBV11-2 TGTGCCAGCAGGGGGGACAGCAATGAGCAGTTCTTC CASRGDSNEQFF
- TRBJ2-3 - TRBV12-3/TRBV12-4 TGTGCCAGCAGTCTGCGGGAAACAGATACGCAGTATTTT CASSLRETDTQYF
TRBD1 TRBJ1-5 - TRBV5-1 TGCGCCAGCAGCCCAGGGGGAACGCAGCCCCAGCATTTT CASSPGGTQPQHF
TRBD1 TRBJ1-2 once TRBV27 TGTGCCAGCAGTTTATCTTGGACAGGGTTTGGCTACACCTTC CASSLSWTGFGYTF
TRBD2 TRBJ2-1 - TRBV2 TGTGCCAGCTTGCGGGAGATTGGGGTCGATGAGCAGTTCTTC CASLREIGVDEQFF
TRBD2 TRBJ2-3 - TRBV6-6 TGTGCCAGCAGTCCCCGGACTAGCGGGAGCTCAGATACGCAGTATTTT CASSPRTSGSSDTQYF
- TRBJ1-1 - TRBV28 TGTGCCAGCAGCTCTGACGGGGATGAAGCTTTCTTT CASSSDGDEAFF
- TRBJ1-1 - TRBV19 TGTGCCAGTAGTACCCTCGACAAGACTGAAGCTTTCTTT CASSTLDKTEAFF
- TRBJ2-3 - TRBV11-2 TGTGCCAGCAGCTTGGGGCGGGGCAGCACAGATACGCAGTATTTT CASSLGRGSTDTQYF
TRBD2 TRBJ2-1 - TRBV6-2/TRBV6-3 TGTGCCAGCAGCCCTGTGGCTAGCGGGAATCGGGATGAGCAGTTCTTC CASSPVASGNRDEQFF